These T cell receptor beta chains were read from a single sample in a study of blood T cell repertoires in COVID-19. Using immunoSEQ multiplex PCR, the repertoire was profiled, and TCRdb retains in-frame clones only, with some absent. The data hold tens of thousands of clones, with around 84% observed a single time. Sequenced material: peripheral blood. The receptors shown here come from a woman aged 70-85 years with acute or convalescent COVID-19. Each CDR3 is given with its conserved first and last residue. A D gene is named only where the DNA matches it firmly. Rows give clone size only sometimes, using once, few, many, or a class for an expanded clone.

cdr3_aa cdr3_nt j_call d_call v_call clone_size
CASSLENRGFETQYF TGTGCCAGCAGCTTAGAGAACAGGGGGTTTGAGACCCAGTACTTC TRBJ2-5 TRBD1 TRBV7-2 .
CASSWTNTGELFF TGTGCCAGCAGTTGGACAAACACCGGGGAGCTGTTTTTT TRBJ2-2 . TRBV12-3/TRBV12-4 .
CASSTGRDEKLFF TGTGCCAGTTCTACAGGGAGGGATGAAAAACTGTTTTTT TRBJ1-4 . TRBV2 .
CSVPKLGADTQYF TGCAGCGTCCCGAAGTTGGGGGCGGATACGCAGTATTTT TRBJ2-3 . TRBV29-1 .
CASSIASSFPDTQYF TGTGCCAGTAGTATAGCTAGCTCCTTTCCAGATACGCAGTATTTT TRBJ2-3 . TRBV19 few
CASSPRRGSTYEQYF TGTGCCAGCAGCCCCCGAAGGGGGAGTACCTACGAGCAGTACTTC TRBJ2-7 . TRBV7-2 .
CASSRGPNYGYTF TGTGCCAGCAGTAGGGGGCCGAACTATGGCTACACCTTC TRBJ1-2 TRBD1 TRBV27 .
CASSPPVGGGTNEKLFF TGTGCCAGCTCACCACCGGTAGGGGGCGGCACTAATGAAAAACTGTTTTTT TRBJ1-4 TRBD1 TRBV18 .
CASSSREVGTGIIGEAFF TGTGCCAGCAGCTCACGGGAGGTGGGGACAGGGATTATCGGTGAAGCTTTCTTT TRBJ1-1 TRBD1 TRBV9 .
CASSSWDRGGGNTIYF TGTGCCAGCAGCTCCTGGGACAGGGGAGGTGGAAACACCATATATTTT TRBJ1-3 TRBD1 TRBV5-4 .
CASSIGPPGQRTSEAFF TGTGCCAGTAGTATTGGCCCCCCGGGACAGAGAACCTCTGAAGCTTTCTTT TRBJ1-1 TRBD1 TRBV19 .
CASSLEAGLTSTDTQYF TGCGCCAGCAGCTTGGAGGCTGGACTTACCAGCACAGATACGCAGTATTTT TRBJ2-3 . TRBV5-1 .
CATSEEVADTQYF TGTGCCACCAGTGAAGAGGTGGCAGATACGCAGTATTTT TRBJ2-3 . TRBV24-1 once
CASSFRREGPEQYF TGTGCCAGCAGCTTTCGGCGGGAGGGTCCCGAGCAGTACTTC TRBJ2-7 TRBD2 TRBV5-5 .
CASSSSRGIYNEQFF TGTGCCAGCAGCTCATCTCGCGGAATTTACAATGAGCAGTTCTTC TRBJ2-1 . TRBV11-2 once
CAVRAPNTEAFF TGTGCCGTGCGGGCACCAAACACTGAAGCTTTCTTT TRBJ1-1 . TRBV7-6 few
CASTRGGGYTGELFF TGTGCCTCCACCAGGGGCGGGGGGTACACCGGGGAGCTGTTTTTT TRBJ2-2 TRBD2 TRBV30 .
CASVRGGESTEAFF TGCGCCAGCGTAAGGGGAGGGGAAAGCACTGAAGCTTTCTTT TRBJ1-1 . TRBV5-1 .
CASLAPMAGEETQYF TGCGCCAGCCTAGCGCCAATGGCTGGGGAAGAGACCCAGTACTTC TRBJ2-5 . TRBV10-1 .
CASSLALQTYGYTF TGTGCCAGCAGCTTGGCTCTTCAGACATATGGCTACACCTTC TRBJ1-2 . TRBV5-5 once
CASSQSPIKETQYF TGTGCCAGCAGCCAATCGCCTATAAAAGAGACCCAGTACTTC TRBJ2-5 . TRBV16 .
CASGRRETQYF TGTGCCAGCGGCCGGAGGGAGACCCAGTACTTC TRBJ2-5 . TRBV28 .
CASSQGIGTGSTEAFF TGTGCCAGCAGCCAAGGTATCGGGACAGGGTCGACTGAAGCTTTCTTT TRBJ1-1 TRBD1 TRBV3-1/TRBV3-2 .
CATSVRGTAFYNEQFF TGTGCCACCAGTGTACGCGGGACAGCCTTTTACAATGAGCAGTTCTTC TRBJ2-1 . TRBV24-1 .
CASSLRTTGGTSYNSPLHF TGTGCCAGCAGCCTCAGGACGACCGGCGGGACCTCCTATAATTCACCCCTCCACTTT TRBJ1-6 . TRBV11-2 once
CASSLGHSNQPQHF TGTGCCAGCAGCTTGGGACATAGCAATCAGCCCCAGCATTTT TRBJ1-5 . TRBV11-2 .
CASSGLPTSGEAYEQFF TGTGCCAGCAGTGGTCTCCCGACCTCGGGAGAAGCCTATGAGCAGTTCTTC TRBJ2-1 . TRBV2 .
CASSQPTGYGYTF TGTGCCAGCAGCCAGCCGACAGGCTATGGCTACACCTTC TRBJ1-2 . TRBV3-1/TRBV3-2 .
CASSEFVVGYTF TGTGCCAGCAGTGAGTTCGTCGTTGGCTACACCTTC TRBJ1-2 . TRBV2 .
CASSRQADQPQHF TGTGCCAGCAGCCGACAGGCGGATCAGCCCCAGCATTTT TRBJ1-5 . TRBV4-2 .
CASSPAGTGGYGYTF TGTGCCAGCAGCCCGGCGGGGACAGGGGGGTATGGCTACACCTTC TRBJ1-2 TRBD1 TRBV5-5 .
CASSPPGQTGELFF TGTGCCAGCAGCCCACCGGGACAGACCGGGGAGCTGTTTTTT TRBJ2-2 TRBD1 TRBV14 .
CASSFQTDTQYF TGTGCCAGCAGTTTCCAAACAGATACGCAGTATTTT TRBJ2-3 . TRBV12-3/TRBV12-4 .
CASSLVAGDGEQYF TGCGCCAGCAGCTTGGTAGCGGGAGATGGGGAGCAGTACTTC TRBJ2-7 TRBD2 TRBV5-1 .
CAWSVGHSWDSNQPQHF TGTGCCTGGAGTGTGGGACACTCTTGGGATAGCAATCAGCCCCAGCATTTT TRBJ1-5 . TRBV30 .
CASSPRAGTGGAGANVLTF TGTGCCAGCAGCCCCCGAGCCGGGACAGGGGGCGCTGGGGCCAACGTCCTGACTTTC TRBJ2-6 TRBD1 TRBV5-8 few
CSVEGSGNTIYF TGCAGCGTAGAGGGATCTGGAAACACCATATATTTT TRBJ1-3 . TRBV29-1 few
CASSSQTGFNEQFF TGTGCCAGTAGTAGCCAAACCGGGTTCAATGAGCAGTTCTTC TRBJ2-1 . TRBV19 .
CASSYGNSATEQYF TGTGCCAGCAGTTACGGCAATAGCGCAACCGAGCAGTACTTC TRBJ2-7 . TRBV6-2/TRBV6-3 few
CASSLRLTWVMANTGELFF TGTGCCAGCAGTTTAAGGCTGACATGGGTAATGGCGAACACCGGGGAGCTGTTTTTT TRBJ2-2 . TRBV27 .
CASGLTPEAGANVLTF TGTGCCAGCGGGCTAACCCCAGAAGCTGGGGCCAACGTCCTGACTTTC TRBJ2-6 . TRBV27 .
CASSLAGGESTEAFF TGTGCCAGCAGCTTGGCAGGGGGCGAAAGCACTGAAGCTTTCTTT TRBJ1-1 TRBD1 TRBV5-5 .